This T cell receptor (beta chain) was sequenced in a study of blood T cell repertoires in COVID-19. As for the study in general: The origin of the acute and convalescent COVID-19 samples was the United States, Italy and Spain. The cDNA or gDNA used as material had been derived from T cells, B-cell-depleted T cells, or PBMCs.

J was trimmed by 0 bases and V by 3 bases; bases with no gene match: 0. The CDR3 runs to 15 residues. Germline CDR1 is SNHLY and CDR2 is FYNNEI. Original data processing: By means of reference gene primer amplification, nucleated cell counts were estimated. Assay: immunoSEQ multiplex PCR; the TCRdb copy retains only in-frame clones and omits some. The V and J calls and clone size were taken over from that table, and D and trimming were inferred from the DNA. This sample has approximately 150,000 clones, with around 84% found just once. The chain links TRBV2 to TRBJ2-1; 9 nucleotides match TRBD2. The receptor's source is a man aged 60-69 years with active or convalescent COVID-19. The sequencing sample was made of peripheral blood. CDR3 in amino acids: CASSDSGSSYNEQFF. The CDR3 DNA is TGTGCCAGCAGTGATAGCGGGAGCTCCTACAATGAGCAGTTCTTC. Full variable domain (outside the CDR3, taken from reference TRBV2 and TRBJ2-1): EPEVTQTPSHQVTQMGQEVILRCVPISNHLYFYWYRQILGQKVEFLVSFYNNEISEKSEIFDDQFSVERPDGSNFTLKIRSTKLEDSAMYFCASSDSGSSYNEQFFGPGTRLTVL.